This passage covers 31 T cell receptor beta chains from one sample sequenced in a study of blood T cell repertoires in COVID-19. Only in-frame clones appear in the TCRdb table, and some are missing; sequencing was by immunoSEQ multiplex PCR. The sample includes 150,000 to 200,000 clones, approximately 80% of them seen just once. Source material: PBMCs or T cells enriched from blood (not recorded which). The receptors shown here come from a man aged 55 to 70 who had been exposed to COVID-19.

Ten or more counts support this clone. V gene TRBV27 combines with J gene TRBJ1-5; 7 bases line up with TRBD1. The length of the CDR3 is 17 residues. Germline trimming cut 1 base from V and 4 bases from J; bases unmatched to any gene: 10. The germline V gene encodes CDR1 MNHEY and CDR2 SMNVEV (reference sequence). The DNA of the CDR3 is TGTGCCAGCAGTTTATTAGGCGGGAGGGGGCCTAATCAGCCCCAGCATTTT. Its translation is CASSLLGGRGPNQPQHF.

The chain joins TRBV2 to TRBJ2-7, with TRBD2 matching 10 bases. This CDR3 comprises 14 residues. The germline V gene has CDR1 SNHLY and CDR2 FYNNEI. The V and J ends lost 10 bases and 3 bases, in that order; junction bases with no gene match: 9. The CDR3 nucleotides are TGTGCCAACAAGCGGGAGGGGCCCCGCTACGAGCAGTACTTC. Its translation: CANKREGPRYEQYF.

V is TRBV5-6 and J is TRBJ2-7; perhaps TRBD2 as D (5 bases). V shed 2 bases and J shed 2 bases, with 8 bases lying between them. The CDR3 totals 13 residues. Germline V CDR1 and CDR2: SGHDT, YYEEEE. The CDR3: CASSLAVAYEQYF. The CDR3 DNA sequence: TGTGCCAGCAGCTTAGCGGTCGCCTACGAGCAGTACTTC.

The chain employs TRBV7-2 and TRBJ2-1; 7 nucleotides line up with TRBD2. V lost 2 bases and J lost 6; bases outside the gene matches: 16. The V gene's germline CDR1 is SGHTA and CDR2 FQGNSA. The CDR3 has 18 amino acids. The CDR3 DNA sequence: TGTGCCAGCAGCTTATGGGCGTCTAGCGGAGCCCAATTCAATGAGCAGTTCTTC. Residues: CASSLWASSGAQFNEQFF. Using reference TRBV7-2 and TRBJ2-1 for the parts outside the CDR3, the full variable domain is GAGVSQSPSNKVTEKGKDVELRCDPISGHTALYWYRQSLGQGLEFLIYFQGNSAPDKSGLPSDRFSAERTGGSVSTLTIQRTQQEDSAVYLCASSLWASSGAQFNEQFFGPGTRLTVL.

The CDR3 here is CASSESTNQPQHF. The DNA for the CDR3 is TGTGCCAGCAGTGAGAGCACGAATCAGCCCCAGCATTTT. The genes are TRBV6-4 and TRBJ1-5; D gene ambiguous. V was shortened by 3 bases and J by 4 bases, with 7 bases between the two germline ends. The CDR3 loop spans 13 amino acids. Germline V CDR1 and CDR2: MRHNA, SNTAGT.

The sample holds a few counts of this clone. The J gene is TRBJ1-5, the V gene TRBV6-1; D unresolved. The germline V gene encodes CDR1 MNHNS and CDR2 SASEGT. CDR3 length: 13 residues. The germline V and J ends were trimmed by 0 bases and 4 bases, with 4 bases remaining between them. DNA for the CDR3: TGTGCCAGCAGTGAAGCCGGGAATCAGCCCCAGCATTTT. Translated: CASSEAGNQPQHF.

This rearrangement joins TRBV7-9 to TRBJ2-7; no firm D call. CDR3 size: 13 residues. In germline, CDR1 is SEHNR, CDR2 FQNEAQ (reference sequence). Trimming took 3 bases from V and 1 from J, leaving 7 bases between them. The CDR3: CASSFKESYEQYF. Here the CDR3 DNA reads TGTGCCAGCAGCTTCAAGGAGTCCTACGAGCAGTACTTC.

The CDR3 DNA follows: TGTGCCAGCAGCTTTGGACTAGCGGTCAATGAGCAGTTCTTC. The encoded protein is CASSFGLAVNEQFF. The chain couples TRBV3-1 (or the pseudogene TRBV3-2) to TRBJ2-1; 10 bases fit TRBD2. Germline CDR1 LGHDT, CDR2 YNNKEL (reference sequence). The V and J ends lost 5 bases and 6 bases, in that order; junction bases with no gene match: 4. This CDR3 is built from 14 residues.

This clone was seen once. CDR3 residues: CASSQHPVTGFEAFF. CDR3 coding DNA: TGTGCCAGCAGCCAACATCCAGTGACAGGGTTTGAAGCTTTCTTT. V usage is TRBV14 and J usage is TRBJ1-1, with 7 positions matching TRBD1. CDR1 and CDR2 (germline): SGHDN, FVKESK. V shed 2 bases and J 7 bases; nucleotides not matched to a gene: 10. The CDR3 contains 15 residues.

The chain couples TRBV27 to TRBJ2-3, with 11 bases matching TRBD2. V was pared by 0 bases and J by 4 bases, with 6 bases of the junction left unmatched. The length of the CDR3 is 17 residues. CDR1 MNHEY and CDR2 SMNVEV come from the germline V gene (reference sequence). The DNA for the CDR3 is TGTGCCAGCAGTTTATCGATACTAGCGGGAGCCGCAGATACGCAGTATTTT. It encodes CASSLSILAGAADTQYF.

V usage is TRBV5-6 and J usage is TRBJ1-1, with D tentatively TRBD1 (5 bases). Germline-derived CDR1 and CDR2 are SGHDT and YYEEEE. The CDR3 totals 16 residues. Deletions cut 6 bases from V and 4 bases from J, with 22 bases between. Here the CDR3 DNA reads TGTGCCAGCACCGTTGCGGGGGTTGGGGGAAGCACTGAAGCTTTCTTT. It translates to CASTVAGVGGSTEAFF. Using reference TRBV5-6 and TRBJ1-1 for the parts outside the CDR3, the full variable domain is DAGVTQSPTHLIKTRGQQVTLRCSPKSGHDTVSWYQQALGQGPQFIFQYYEEEERQRGNFPDRFSGHQFPNYSSELNVNALLLGDSALYLCASTVAGVGGSTEAFFGQGTRLTVV.

The chain is built from TRBV3-1 (or the pseudogene TRBV3-2) and TRBJ2-3; 8 nucleotides line up with TRBD2. V lost 1 base and J lost 3; bases outside the gene matches: 6. Germline CDR1 and CDR2: LGHDT and YNNKEL (reference sequence). The CDR3 is 16 residues long. The CDR3 loop is CASSQGWREVTDTQYF. DNA of the CDR3: TGTGCCAGCAGCCAAGGGTGGCGGGAGGTGACAGATACGCAGTATTTT.

The CDR3, as DNA: TGCAGCGGCCATGACGGGGACATTGACTACGAGCAGTACTTC. It encodes CSGHDGDIDYEQYF. The rearrangement links TRBV29-1 to TRBJ2-7; D is perhaps TRBD1 (6 bases). CDR1 and CDR2 (germline): SQVTM, ANQGSEA. Trimming pared 7 bases from V and 3 bases from J, leaving 19 bases between. This CDR3 is 14 amino acids long.

The CDR3 DNA is TGCGCCAGCAGCTTGAACGAGGGAGGAGGCTACAATGAGCAGTTCTTC. Its protein is CASSLNEGGGYNEQFF. V gene TRBV5-1 combines with J gene TRBJ2-1, with D tentatively TRBD2 (6 bases). The CDR3 covers 16 residues. Trimming cost V 1 base and J 3 bases, with 14 bases left between them. CDR1 and CDR2 from the germline V gene are SGHRS and YFSETQ.

The rearrangement joins TRBV7-8 to TRBJ2-7; the D gene is possibly TRBD1 (5 bases). Looked up from germline, CDR1 is SGHVS and CDR2 is FQNEAQ. The CDR3 covers 12 residues. V lost 0 bases and J lost 7, with 7 bases in between. Here the CDR3 DNA reads TGTGCCAGCAGCTTAGCGAACAGGGAGCAGTACTTC. Translation gives CASSLANREQYF.

CDR3 nucleotides: TGTGCCAGCAGCTTGGGGGCTAGCGGGAGGGCCTGGGAGACCCAGTACTTC. Translated, it gives CASSLGASGRAWETQYF. J is TRBJ2-5 and V is TRBV5-4, with 12 bases that match TRBD2. The CDR3 sequence is 17 residues long. Germline V gives CDR1 SGHNT, CDR2 YYREEE (reference sequence). J lost 5 bases, V lost 0 bases, and 8 bases had no gene match. Filled out from reference TRBV5-4 and TRBJ2-5, the complete variable domain reads ETGVTQSPTHLIKTRGQQVTLRCSSQSGHNTVSWYQQALGQGPQFIFQYYREEENGRGNFPPRFSGLQFPNYSSELNVNALELDDSALYLCASSLGASGRAWETQYFGPGTRLLVL.

The chain is built from TRBV7-2 and TRBJ1-2; no reliable D call. The V and J ends lost 1 base and 2 bases respectively, with 11 bases between them. CDR1 is SGHTA and CDR2 is FQGNSA in the germline V gene. The length of the CDR3 is 15 residues. This CDR3 reads CASSLGGRYNYGYTF. Here the CDR3 DNA reads TGTGCCAGCAGCTTAGGAGGCAGATACAACTATGGCTACACCTTC.

The rearrangement joins TRBV7-3 to TRBJ2-1; 10 nucleotides match TRBD1. This CDR3 has 16 amino acids. Germline loops: CDR1 SGHTA, CDR2 FQGTGA. With V trimmed by 5 bases and J by 3 bases, 7 bases remained unmatched. As DNA, the CDR3 is TGTGCCAGCAGCGCAGCCGGGACAGGGGTCTACAATGAGCAGTTCTTC. It codes for CASSAAGTGVYNEQFF.

In its sample, this clone was seen once. J is TRBJ2-1 and V is TRBV15; 12 nucleotides match TRBD1. The CDR3 has 18 residues. V trimming: 0 bases; J trimming: 6 bases; junction bases outside the gene matches: 9. Per the germline V gene, CDR1 is LNHNV and CDR2 is YYDKDF (reference sequence). The CDR3, as DNA: TGTGCCACCAGCAGAGATCTCAGGGGACAGGGGGCGCGCAATGAGCAGTTCTTC. Residues: CATSRDLRGQGARNEQFF.

The V gene is TRBV29-1, the J gene TRBJ2-1; 12 bases match TRBD2. V was pared by 7 bases and J by 4 bases, with 2 bases of the junction left unmatched. Looked up from germline, CDR1 is SQVTM and CDR2 is ANQGSEA. The CDR3 is 13 amino acids. CDR3 loop: CSGTSGRYNEQFF. For the CDR3, the DNA is TGCAGCGGTACTAGCGGGAGGTACAATGAGCAGTTCTTC.

The chain is built from TRBV5-1 and TRBJ1-1; TRBD1 aligns across 9 bases. This CDR3 is 14 amino acids long. CDR1 SGHRS and CDR2 YFSETQ come from the germline V gene. The V segment lost 0 bases and the J segment 7 bases; nucleotides outside the gene matches: 4. CDR3: CASSLDRGQGEAFF. The CDR3 DNA reads as TGCGCCAGCAGCTTGGACAGGGGGCAGGGTGAAGCTTTCTTT.

This clone was counted a single time. The rearrangement uses TRBV14 and TRBJ2-7; no clear D. Trimming stripped 0 bases from V and 9 bases from J, with 6 bases between. The germline V gene has CDR1 SGHDN and CDR2 FVKESK. This CDR3 has 11 residues. CDR3 sequence: CASSQEIRQYF. In DNA, the CDR3 is TGTGCCAGCAGCCAAGAAATCAGGCAGTACTTC.

The V call is TRBV30, the J call TRBJ2-2, with D perhaps matching TRBD1 (5 bases). This CDR3 has 15 residues. Germline assignment: CDR1 GTSNPN and CDR2 SVGIG (reference sequence). Trimming took 0 bases from V and 2 from J, leaving 10 bases between them. The CDR3 reads CAWSVLRVNTGELFF. CDR3 nucleotide sequence: TGTGCCTGGAGTGTACTCAGGGTAAACACCGGGGAGCTGTTTTTT.

This chain links TRBV7-2 with TRBJ1-6; 7 nucleotides line up with TRBD1. V was pared by 0 bases and J by 7 bases, with 12 bases of the junction left unmatched. This CDR3 spans 18 amino acids. The V gene's germline CDR1 is SGHTA and CDR2 FQGNSA. The CDR3 DNA reads as TGTGCCAGCAGCTTAGCACCTACGAGACAGGGTCTCAATTCACCCCTCCACTTT. Amino acids: CASSLAPTRQGLNSPLHF.

The rearrangement uses TRBV24-1 and TRBJ2-5; 7 bases fit TRBD1. The V gene end was trimmed by 7 bases and the J gene end by 2 bases; junction bases not matched to a gene: 9. The length of the CDR3 is 15 residues. The germline V gene has CDR1 KGHDR and CDR2 SFDVKD. The CDR3 DNA sequence: TGTGCCACCAGCCGACCGGGACAGCCACAAGAGACCCAGTACTTC. It encodes CATSRPGQPQETQYF.

There are a few counts of this clone. The V gene is TRBV10-3, the J gene TRBJ2-7, with 10 bases that match TRBD1. The CDR3 is made up of 14 amino acids. Unmatched junction bases numbered 9, after V lost 7 bases and J lost 6 bases. Germline lookup yields CDR1 ENHRY and CDR2 SYGVKD. The DNA of the CDR3 is TGTGCCATCACTAGGACAGGGGGACGGATCGAGCAGTACTTC. Its translation is CAITRTGGRIEQYF.

The V call is TRBV28, the J call TRBJ2-1; TRBD2 agrees at 9 bases. V shed 5 bases and J 8 bases; nucleotides not matched to a gene: 10. Germline CDR1 reads MDHEN; CDR2 reads SYDVKM. The CDR3 covers 15 residues. The CDR3 bases are TGTGCCAGCAGTCAGACCGGGACTAGCCTCTATGAGCAGTTCTTC. Amino acids: CASSQTGTSLYEQFF.

The rearrangement uses TRBV5-6 and TRBJ2-2; no clear D. CDR3 length: 15 amino acids. The V end lost 4 bases, the J end lost 0 bases, and 10 bases lay between the germline ends. The V gene's germline CDR1 is SGHDT and CDR2 YYEEEE. CDR3 sequence reads: CASSLRPTNTGELFF. The CDR3 DNA follows: TGTGCCAGCAGCCTGCGGCCGACGAACACCGGGGAGCTGTTTTTT.

A note on this clone: Other DNA sequences in the sample encode the same CDR3. This chain's CDR3 is CASIGQGSQPQHF. CDR3 coding DNA: TGTGCCAGCATAGGACAGGGAAGCCAGCCCCAGCATTTT. The chain is built from TRBV6-5 and TRBJ1-5; 8 bases align to TRBD1. The CDR3 is 13 amino acids. V shed 7 bases, J shed 7 bases, and the junction held 6 bases outside the gene matches. Per the germline V gene, CDR1 is MNHEY and CDR2 is SVGAGI.

The CDR3 DNA is TGTGCCAGCAGTGAAGCCCAGGGTGTGGGCAATCAGCCCCAGCATTTT. Amino acid sequence: CASSEAQGVGNQPQHF. The chain combines TRBV6-1 with TRBJ1-5; weak D call: TRBD1 (5 bases). V shed 0 bases and J shed 2 bases, with 11 bases lying between them. The CDR3 has 16 amino acids. CDR1 MNHNS and CDR2 SASEGT come from the germline V gene.

The genes are TRBV7-9 and TRBJ1-1, with TRBD1 matching 8 bases. CDR1 and CDR2 from the germline V gene are SEHNR and FQNEAQ (reference sequence). The CDR3 extends over 14 amino acids. V lost 2 bases, J lost 6 bases, and 5 bases stayed unmatched. The CDR3 region is CASSLSDRGAEAFF. CDR3 bases: TGTGCCAGCAGCTTATCCGACAGGGGCGCTGAAGCTTTCTTT.